This TCR beta chain was documented in a study of shared clonotypes between healthy human individuals (dated by TCRdb to the early 2020s). Notes on the research overall: The cohort included a few men and a couple of women between 18 and 49 years of age. To estimate repertoire size and how much clonotypes are shared between individuals, the study performed deep sequencing of blood TCR repertoires from a handful of healthy adults. Libraries were prepared and TCR repertoires were sequenced by different laboratories using diverse techniques, in order to increase sequencing depth and limit assay-specific biases. Per donor, leukapheresis produced somewhere between about 0.94 and 9.5 billion PBMCs.

The donors were healthy, HIV-negative adults with no recently reported acute infections or vaccinations. Every donor was a Caucasian adult living in Nashville, Tennessee, USA. For unsorted samples, 80 million to 100 million PBMCs were counted, and genomic DNA was extracted using the QIAamp DNA Blood Mini kit. Blood was obtained by leukapheresis, after which PBMCs were separated by Ficoll-Histopaque density gradient centrifugation and cryopreserved in liquid nitrogen vapor phase. The CDR3 runs 12 amino acids, cysteine and phenylalanine included. The entry retains the CDR3 DNA only, 36 bases that are in frame from base 1. From the germline V gene (reference sequence), CDR1 is GTSNPN and CDR2 is SVGIG. Study-wide conclusions, independent of this receptor: The genetic and exposure-history diversity represented was limited by the small number of donors. Pairwise subsampling led to the expectation that sequencing depth would affect the degree of clonotype sharing among donors. Only blood was sampled, and tissue TCR repertoires likely differ from those in blood.

Using the deep immunoSEQ assay, multiplex PCR amplified TCR CDR3 regions from genomic DNA. Genomic DNA extracted from each cell subset was distributed evenly over all wells of several immunoSEQ 96-well plates, and each plate served as one replicate. For unsorted PBMC, roughly 300 ng of genomic DNA, equivalent to about 30,000 T cell genomes, went into each replicate PCR. Ten immunoSEQ deep assay plates were used to sequence the unsorted PBMC genomic DNA. The purified libraries were quantified using a Qubit 3.0 fluorometer, sized with a Bioanalyzer 2100, and then quantified again using the KAPA Library Quantification kit. Every immunoSEQ 96-well plate was sequenced on a separate single-read 150-cycle Illumina NextSeq 550 flow cell. As for how the authors treated the data: Because the immunoSEQ output held only junctional sequences and lacked quality scores, the filtering could not match the filtering applied to full-length reads. Sequences were annotated with PyIR, a Python wrapper for IgBLAST v1.9, and V/J genes and CDR3 were assigned using IMGT germline references. Reads were filtered out if the reads had weak V/J assignments (E-value above 1e-6), no CDR3, stop codons, out-of-frame junctions, or ambiguous translated residues. V3J clonotypes were defined by identical inferred V gene, J gene, and CDR3 amino acid sequence. To compute the percentage overlap between repertoires, the number of shared unique clonotypes was divided by the size of the smaller repertoire. Repertoire richness was assessed with RTK rarefaction, the Chao1 estimator, and Recon v2.1 estimates of unobserved clonotypes. Held by TCRdb, this immuneACCESS table contains in-frame sequences only and omits some clones. Under half of the omission traces to an unresolved V gene where checked; the cause of the rest is unknown. Clone size and V and J calls were adopted from that table, with D and trimming inferred from the DNA. Counted in this sample were fewer than 600,000 clones; around 78% of them appeared once. More than 10% of the sample is held by the ten biggest clonotypes.

For this clone: This clone's antigen is unknown. Per-base qualities were not stored, and no clone one base away is much larger.

This chain is built from TRBV30 and TRBJ2-5, with no confidently assigned D gene. TRBJ2-7 matches the DNA end more closely, so the J call is doubtful. Material: PBMCs. This receptor was obtained from a woman aged 35 to 49 in good health. Some clones in this sample may be carry-over from other donors' samples. The DNA sequence reads TGTGCCTGGAGTCCCGTTACCTACGAGCAGTACTTC. Its translation reads: CAWSPVTYEQYF.